A selection of T cell receptor beta chains follows, all from one sample in a study of blood T cell repertoires in COVID-19. Sequenced by immunoSEQ multiplex PCR; TCRdb stores in-frame clones only, minus some. The table lists some 390,000 clones, approximately 91% of them singletons. Specimen: peripheral blood. The receptors originated from a woman between 40 and 50 years old with COVID-19, enrolled during active disease. The CDR3 runs from the conserved cysteine through the conserved F or W. The D gene is left open where the match is weak. Only part of the rows carry a size: once, few, many, or a class if the clone is expanded.

CDR3,DNA,V,D,length,size,J
CASSLEGGNQPQHF,TGTGCCAGCAGCCTGGAGGGGGGGAATCAGCCCCAGCATTTT,TRBV9,.,14,.,TRBJ1-5
CASSPYRTTNEKLFF,TGCGCCAGCAGCCCCTATCGTACAACTAATGAAAAACTGTTTTTT,TRBV4-3,.,15,.,TRBJ1-4
CASSLRELAGGLPYEQYF,TGTGCCAGCAGCTTAAGGGAGCTAGCGGGAGGTCTTCCCTACGAGCAGTACTTC,TRBV7-9,TRBD2,18,.,TRBJ2-7
CASSFRAGTYEQYF,TGTGCCAGCAGCTTCCGAGCGGGGACCTACGAGCAGTACTTC,TRBV7-9,TRBD2,14,.,TRBJ2-7
CASRRTAGLSYNEQFF,TGCGCCAGCAGACGGACAGCGGGACTAAGTTACAATGAGCAGTTCTTC,TRBV5-1,.,16,.,TRBJ2-1
CSVGARGAWNTEAFF,TGCAGCGTTGGGGCCCGGGGGGCTTGGAACACTGAAGCTTTCTTT,TRBV29-1,.,15,.,TRBJ1-1
CASSLWGRYF,TGTGCCAGCAGCTTATGGGGCAGATACTTC,TRBV11-3,.,10,.,TRBJ2-7
CASSQLWGQGGETQYF,TGCGCCAGCAGCCAGCTCTGGGGACAGGGAGGAGAGACCCAGTACTTC,TRBV4-3,TRBD1,16,.,TRBJ2-5
CASSQRLAVAGELFF,TGTGCCAGCAGCCAGCGCCTAGCCGTGGCCGGGGAGCTGTTTTTT,TRBV3-1/TRBV3-2,.,15,.,TRBJ2-2
CASSYLGARSPLHF,TGTGCCAGCAGTTACTTGGGGGCCAGATCACCCCTCCACTTT,TRBV6-5,.,14,.,TRBJ1-6
CASSQAQGAGNTIYF,TGCGCCAGCAGCCAAGCCCAGGGGGCTGGAAACACCATATATTTT,TRBV4-3,TRBD1,15,.,TRBJ1-3
CASSPLTTSGFPNEQYF,TGTGCCAGCTCACCCCTTACGACTAGCGGATTTCCTAACGAGCAGTACTTC,TRBV18,TRBD2,17,.,TRBJ2-7
CASSFRGANVLTF,TGTGCCAGCAGCTTTCGGGGGGCCAACGTCCTGACTTTC,TRBV11-3,.,13,once,TRBJ2-6
CASSFYRTKGNTIYF,TGTGCCAGCAGTTTTTATCGGACAAAGGGAAACACCATATATTTT,TRBV28,.,15,.,TRBJ1-3